These 4 T cell receptor beta chains were sequenced from one sample in a study of shared clonotypes between healthy human individuals. The data were produced by immunoSEQ multiplex PCR, yet TCRdb's version contains in-frame clones alone and is incomplete. The sample lists more than 400,000 clones, over 75% seen once, with approximately 12% in the top ten. The sequenced sample was PBMCs. All receptors derive from a woman aged 35 to 49 in good health. Some clones in this sample may be carry-over from other donors' samples.

To note about this clone: A far larger clone is one nucleotide away, so this likely arose from a read error. The chain is built from TRBV4-2 and TRBJ2-7, with D maybe TRBD1 (5 bases). The CDR3 covers 16 residues. V lost 0 bases and J lost 0, with 12 bases in between. Germline CDR1 is LGHNA and CDR2 is YNFKEQ. The CDR3 reads CASSQDTGDSSYEQYF. The DNA for the CDR3 is TGTGCCAGCAGCCAAGACACGGGTGACAGCTCCTACGAGCAGTACTTC.

J is TRBJ2-7 and V is TRBV29-1; 12 bases match TRBD2. The J segment lost 7 bases and the V segment lost 8 bases, leaving 9 bases of the junction unmatched. Germline V gives CDR1 SQVTM, CDR2 ANQGSEA. This CDR3 comprises 13 residues. The CDR3 spells CSRRLAGAVEQYF. CDR3 DNA sequence: TGCAGCAGGCGACTAGCGGGAGCCGTGGAGCAGTACTTC.

The CDR3 DNA sequence: TGCGCCAGTGGTGGTAGTAGCTTCTACAATGAGCAGTTCTTC. Residues: CASGGSSFYNEQFF. J is TRBJ2-1 and V is TRBV5-1; D gene uncertain. Trimming cost V 8 bases and J 3 bases, with 15 bases left between them. The CDR3 covers 14 residues. CDR1 and CDR2 (germline): SGHRS, YFSETQ.

This sequence joins TRBV5-1 and TRBJ2-7; D remains unclear. The CDR3 has 14 residues. Trimming pared 5 bases from V and 2 bases from J, leaving 14 bases between. Per germline, CDR1 SGHRS and CDR2 YFSETQ. The CDR3 protein is CASSLYGGTYEQYF. The CDR3 coding sequence is TGCGCCAGCAGTCTATACGGCGGAACCTACGAGCAGTACTTC.